This T cell receptor beta chain was sequenced during a study of TIL therapy for anti-PD-1-resistant metastatic lung cancer. Study summary: Median tumor PD-L1 proportion score was about 6.6%. Tumors carried a median roughly 1.5 non-synonymous mutations per megabase.

The libraries were made with immunoSEQ v3. Sequencing used immunoSEQ multiplex PCR; TCRdb keeps in-frame clones, though not all of them. The sample has tens of thousands of clones; roughly 69% are singletons. The sample's time point: pre-treatment sample, taken before nivolumab and TIL therapy. Trimming pared 2 bases from V and 8 bases from J, leaving 13 bases between. The CDR3 is 14 residues long. Germline V lookup: CDR1 SGDLS, CDR2 YYNGEE. The sequence was obtained from a person between 30 and 79 years old with non-small cell lung cancer. The V and J genes are TRBV9 and TRBJ1-4; TRBD1 might be the D (5 bases). The sample consisted of blood, taken at baseline. The CDR3 loop reads CASSVGYGGEKLFF. The DNA of the CDR3 is TGTGCCAGCAGCGTTGGCTATGGGGGAGAAAAACTGTTTTTT.